Shown below are 3 T cell receptor beta chains from a single sample sequenced in a study of blood T cell repertoires in COVID-19. Data came from immunoSEQ multiplex PCR; TCRdb stores just in-frame clones and leaves some out. The data hold roughly 190,000 clones, with 80% observed a single time. The sequenced material came from peripheral blood. These receptors originate from a man between 60 and 75 years old with acute or convalescent COVID-19.

The chain is built from TRBV27 and TRBJ2-7; the match to TRBD1 covers 7 bases. Germline V lookup: CDR1 MNHEY, CDR2 SMNVEV (reference sequence). The CDR3 has 15 residues. J gave up 5 bases and V 5 bases, and 12 bases lay outside the gene matches. The CDR3 region is CASSPQNRGHDEQYF. The CDR3 DNA is TGTGCCAGCAGTCCACAAAACAGGGGTCACGACGAGCAGTACTTC.

The chain couples TRBV7-2 to TRBJ2-1, with 8 bases that match TRBD1. Germline CDR1 SGHTA, CDR2 FQGNSA. This CDR3 contains 16 residues. The V and J ends lost 6 bases and 2 bases, in that order; junction bases with no gene match: 9. The DNA of the CDR3 is TGTGCCAGCAGGCATCATGGACAGGGACCCTACAATGAGCAGTTCTTC. Translated, it gives CASRHHGQGPYNEQFF.

In this sample, this clone turned up a few times. The gene calls are TRBV27 and TRBJ1-1, with D possibly being TRBD1 (6 bases). This CDR3 has 15 residues. V was cut by 4 bases and J by 0 bases, with 12 bases left in between. The V gene's germline CDR1 is MNHEY and CDR2 SMNVEV (reference sequence). CDR3 residues: CASSYRTAMNTEAFF. Written as DNA, the CDR3 is TGTGCCAGCAGTTACCGGACAGCAATGAACACTGAAGCTTTCTTT.